Shown below are 20 T cell receptor beta chains from a single sample sequenced in a study of OX40 agonist ivuxolimab in advanced cancers. Produced via immunoSEQ multiplex PCR; TCRdb's table is partial and in-frame only. The sample records 52,000 or so clones, over 90% being singletons. This specimen consisted of CD4+ or CD8+ T cells sorted from blood, obtained in a trial of the OX40 agonist ivuxolimab. The receptors here all came from an adult with an advanced solid tumor such as melanoma, head and neck, liver or kidney cancer.

This chain connects TRBV4-3 to TRBJ2-6, with D perhaps TRBD2 (5 bases). This CDR3 is built from 16 residues. V lost 1 base and J lost 2, with 9 bases in between. Germline V gene data show CDR1 as LGHNA and CDR2 as YSLEER. CDR3 protein: CASSQASGTGANVLTF. The DNA for the CDR3 is TGCGCCAGCAGCCAAGCTTCCGGGACTGGGGCCAACGTCCTGACTTTC.

V and J are TRBV9 and TRBJ2-7, with a tentative D call TRBD1 (6 bases). Between the trimmed V and J ends, which lost 4 bases and 2 bases, there was a span of 13 bases. The CDR3 extends over 14 amino acids. Germline assignment: CDR1 SGDLS and CDR2 YYNGEE. The DNA of the CDR3 is TGTGCCAGCAGCCCAGCGGACAGACCCTACGAGCAGTACTTC. Translation gives CASSPADRPYEQYF.

The rearrangement joins TRBV27 to TRBJ2-7; D is ambiguous. V was pared by 2 bases and J by 5 bases, with 16 bases between. The CDR3 has 15 amino acids. Germline lookup yields CDR1 MNHEY and CDR2 SMNVEV (reference sequence). The CDR3 sequence: CASSLTGPVTDEQYF. As DNA, the CDR3 is TGTGCCAGCAGTTTAACCGGACCCGTTACCGACGAGCAGTACTTC.

J is TRBJ2-7 and V is TRBV15; 9 bases map to TRBD1. The junction had 19 bases not matched to a gene; V was cut back by 7 bases and J by 6 bases. CDR1 and CDR2 (germline): LNHNV, YYDKDF (reference sequence). The CDR3 contains 17 residues. In DNA form, the CDR3 reads TGTGCCACCACAAACCGGGACAGGGTCGATAAGAGTCTCGAGCAGTACTTC. Protein: CATTNRDRVDKSLEQYF.

The V and J genes are TRBV7-8 and TRBJ1-1; D is undetermined. This CDR3 comprises 16 residues. The V gene lost 2 bases and the J gene lost 1 base, with 14 bases spanning the gap. Germline V gene lookup returns CDR1 SGHVS and CDR2 FQNEAQ. As DNA, the CDR3 is TGTGCCAGCAGCTTAAGCTGGGCAGTTCGGAACACTGAAGCTTTCTTT. The encoded protein is CASSLSWAVRNTEAFF.

The chain couples TRBV19 to TRBJ2-7, with 7 positions matching TRBD1. V was clipped by 6 bases and J by 4 bases; unmatched bases: 6. The CDR3 spans 13 residues. Germline assignment: CDR1 LNHDA and CDR2 SQIVND (reference sequence). CDR3 DNA: TGTGCCAGTAGGAGAGGGGGCGAGTACGAGCAGTACTTC. Translated: CASRRGGEYEQYF.

V usage is TRBV19 and J usage is TRBJ2-7, with 9 bases fitting TRBD1. This CDR3 has 14 amino acids. The germline CDR1 and CDR2 sequences are LNHDA and SQIVND (reference sequence). Trimming removed 6 bases from V and 1 base from J; junction bases left unmatched: 4. Here the CDR3 reads CASRPQGASYEQYF. DNA of the CDR3: TGTGCCAGTAGACCACAGGGGGCTTCCTACGAGCAGTACTTC.

The CDR3 DNA sequence: TGTGCCAGTAGTCCCCGGGATGGCGACAATGAGCAGTTCTTC. Its translation: CASSPRDGDNEQFF. The chain uses TRBV19 and TRBJ2-1; possibly TRBD2 for D (5 bases). This CDR3 comprises 14 residues. Germline V gene sequence: CDR1 LNHDA, CDR2 SQIVND (reference sequence). V was clipped by 5 bases and J by 5 bases, with 13 bases between them. The full variable domain, completed using reference TRBV19 and TRBJ2-1, is DGGITQSPKYLFRKEGQNVTLSCEQNLNHDAMYWYRQDPGQGLRLIYYSQIVNDFQKGDIAEGYSVSREKKESFPLTVTSAQKNPTAFYLCASSPRDGDNEQFFGPGTRLTVL.

This clone has only a few counts. This chain links TRBV7-8 with TRBJ2-1, with a weak D call TRBD2 (5 bases). V was trimmed by 1 base and J by 9 bases, leaving 13 bases between them. Germline CDR1 reads SGHVS; CDR2 reads FQNEAQ. This CDR3 region has 14 residues. Written as DNA, the CDR3 is TGTGCCAGCAGCTTAGTGGCGGGTGAGGGTGAGCAGTTCTTC. Translated, it gives CASSLVAGEGEQFF.

The count of this clone is one. CDR3 region: CASSWVLAGDRSTDTQYF. The CDR3 DNA follows: TGTGCCAGCAGCTGGGTTCTAGCGGGAGACCGTAGCACAGATACGCAGTATTTT. The J gene is TRBJ2-3, the V gene TRBV7-8, with 10 bases aligning to TRBD2. The CDR3 totals 18 residues. J was trimmed by 0 bases and V by 4 bases; bases with no gene match: 10. Germline V lookup: CDR1 SGHVS, CDR2 FQNEAQ.

This rearrangement joins TRBV4-3 to TRBJ2-2; D call uncertain. The germline gives CDR1 LGHNA, CDR2 YSLEER. Trimming cost V 4 bases and J 0 bases, with 12 bases left between them. This CDR3 has 16 amino acids. DNA for the CDR3: TGCGCCAGCAGCCCGCTGACATTCGCGAACACCGGGGAGCTGTTTTTT. This encodes CASSPLTFANTGELFF.

The chain couples TRBV28 to TRBJ1-2, with D tentatively TRBD1 (6 bases). The CDR3 contains 15 residues. With 5 bases removed from V and 5 bases from J, the gap between germline ends came to 18 bases. Germline V CDR1 and CDR2: MDHEN, SYDVKM. In nucleotides, the CDR3 is TGTGCCAGCAGTAATGTCCTAGGACAGCGGTATGGCTACACCTTC. Its protein is CASSNVLGQRYGYTF.

V is TRBV28 and J is TRBJ1-4, with a tentative D call TRBD1 (5 bases). The CDR3 has 17 amino acids. CDR1 is MDHEN and CDR2 is SYDVKM in the germline V gene. The V and J ends lost 2 bases and 0 bases respectively, with 13 bases between them. This CDR3 is CASSLTIEGPTNEKLFF. CDR3 sequence (DNA): TGTGCCAGCAGTTTAACCATAGAGGGACCAACTAATGAAAAACTGTTTTTT. Supplemented by reference TRBV28 and TRBJ1-4, the full variable domain reads DVKVTQSSRYLVKRTGEKVFLECVQDMDHENMFWYRQDPGLGLRLIYFSYDVKMKEKGDIPEGYSVSREKKERFSLILESASTNQTSMYLCASSLTIEGPTNEKLFFGSGTQLSVL.

This chain connects TRBV13 to TRBJ2-5; 7 positions agree with TRBD1. Germline V lookup: CDR1 PRHDT, CDR2 FYEKMQ (reference sequence). With 7 bases clipped from V and 3 bases from J, the junction kept 8 bases outside the gene matches. The CDR3 is 14 amino acids. The CDR3 region is CASTHDRDKETQYF. The DNA for the CDR3 is TGTGCCAGCACCCACGACAGGGATAAAGAGACCCAGTACTTC.

This clone was counted a single time. At one end the junction does not follow the germline gene, possibly because of a read error. This chain uses TRBV10-1 with TRBJ2-7; possible D gene TRBD1, 6 bases. Germline lookup yields CDR1 WNHNN and CDR2 SYGVQD (reference sequence). The CDR3 has 15 amino acids. The CDR3 protein is CARSGQYGVWNEQYF. DNA for the CDR3: TGCGCCAGAAGTGGACAGTACGGTGTTTGGAACGAGCAGTACTTC.

J is TRBJ2-7 and V is TRBV18, with D uncertain. Germline V gene lookup returns CDR1 KGHSH and CDR2 LQKENI. The CDR3 runs to 18 residues. Trimming left V 6 bases short and J 2 bases short, with 26 bases between. CDR3 region: CASSATSKALLETYEQYF. CDR3 nucleotides: TGTGCCAGCTCGGCGACCTCCAAGGCTCTACTTGAAACCTACGAGCAGTACTTC.

The chain is built from TRBV13 and TRBJ2-5; D is undetermined. V lost 3 bases and J 1 base, leaving 12 bases between the germline ends. CDR3 size: 15 residues. Germline lookup yields CDR1 PRHDT and CDR2 FYEKMQ (reference sequence). The CDR3 loop reads CASSFRLVPQETQYF. The CDR3 nucleotides read TGTGCCAGCAGCTTCCGGTTGGTCCCCCAAGAGACCCAGTACTTC.

This clone was seen only a few times. The CDR3 protein is CASSTYINQPQHF. The DNA of the CDR3 is TGTGCCAGCAGCACTTACATCAATCAGCCCCAGCATTTT. The chain links TRBV9 to TRBJ1-5; D remains ambiguous. Germline V gives CDR1 SGDLS, CDR2 YYNGEE. Trimming cost V 4 bases and J 3 bases, with 8 bases left between them. The CDR3 runs 13 residues.

This clone appeared once. In the same sample, other DNA sequences code for this CDR3. This chain connects TRBV4-1 to TRBJ2-1; D is unclear. The CDR3 spans 13 residues. Trimming left V 1 base short and J 9 bases short, with 10 bases between. Germline CDR1 MGHRA, CDR2 YSYEKL. CDR3 sequence (DNA): TGCGCCAGCAGCCAAGTGCGCGGTAGTGAGCAGTTCTTC. Translated, it gives CASSQVRGSEQFF.

The chain combines TRBV4-1 with TRBJ2-1; D ambiguous. The CDR3 covers 16 residues. The germline CDR1 and CDR2 sequences are MGHRA and YSYEKL. The germline V and J ends were trimmed by 0 bases and 1 base, with 10 bases remaining between them. CDR3 in amino acids: CASSQDLGGSYNEQFF. The CDR3 DNA follows: TGCGCCAGCAGCCAAGATCTGGGCGGTTCCTACAATGAGCAGTTCTTC.